This TCR beta chain came from a study of spatial heterogeneity in lung cancer. On the study more broadly: Raw reads showed each unique TCR and UMI combination turning up more than ten times on average. Study results and limitations: Compared with follow-up, resection was when ubiquitous expanded tumor TCRs appeared in blood more.

In this sample, this clonotype turned up many times. What it recognizes is unknown. Time point denoted: sample taken at primary tumor resection. Material for sequencing was whole RNA from tumor, nontumor lung or frozen PBMC, left unsorted. Samples were obtained from more than 70 donors, all untreated early-stage non-small cell lung cancer patients. TCR cDNA molecules each had a unique molecular identifier. TCRdb fed the 5' RACE reads into MiXCR, producing one record per CDR3 protein. This table has nearly 15,000 distinct CDR3 sequences, around 8% appearing once. Source: PBMCs, taken at surgery. This receptor was identified in a female donor with early-stage non-small cell lung cancer.

The CDR3 region is CASNAQGLRGYTF. The CDR3 nucleotides are TGTGCCAGCAACGCCCAGGGGTTACGGGGCTACACCTTC. The rearrangement links TRBV2 to TRBJ1-2; the D gene is possibly TRBD1 (6 bases). Germline CDR1 SNHLY, CDR2 FYNNEI. V was pared by 7 bases and J by 8 bases, with 17 bases between. This CDR3 is 13 amino acids long.